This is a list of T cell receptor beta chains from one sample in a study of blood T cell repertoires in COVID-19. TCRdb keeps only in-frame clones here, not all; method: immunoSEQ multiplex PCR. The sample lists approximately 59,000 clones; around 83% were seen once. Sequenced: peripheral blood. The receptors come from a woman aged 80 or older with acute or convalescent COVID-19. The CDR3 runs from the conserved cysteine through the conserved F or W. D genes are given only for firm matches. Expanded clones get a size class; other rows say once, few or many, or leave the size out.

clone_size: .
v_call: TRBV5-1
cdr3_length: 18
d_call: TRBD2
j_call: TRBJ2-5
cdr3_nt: TGCGCCAGCAGCTTGGCGGTTTTAGCGGGAGACGTCCCAGAGACCCAGTACTTC
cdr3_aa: CASSLAVLAGDVPETQYF

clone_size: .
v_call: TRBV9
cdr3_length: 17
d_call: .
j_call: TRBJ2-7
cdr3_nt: TGTGCCAGCAGCGTAGATTGGGGGGGGCGGATCCCCTACGAGCAGTACTTC
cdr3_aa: CASSVDWGGRIPYEQYF

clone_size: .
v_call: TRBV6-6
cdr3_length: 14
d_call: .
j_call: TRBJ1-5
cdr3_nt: TGTGCCAGCAGTTACGGGGCAGGGCGGCAGCCCCAGCATTTT
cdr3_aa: CASSYGAGRQPQHF

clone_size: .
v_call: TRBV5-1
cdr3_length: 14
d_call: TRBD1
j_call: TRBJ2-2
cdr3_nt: TGCGCCAGCAGCTTGGCAGGGGGCACCGGGGAGCTGTTTTTT
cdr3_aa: CASSLAGGTGELFF

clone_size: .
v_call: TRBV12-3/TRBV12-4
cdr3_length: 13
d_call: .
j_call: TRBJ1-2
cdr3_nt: TGTGCCAGCAGTCCCCGGGGGACCTATGGCTACACCTTC
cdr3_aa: CASSPRGTYGYTF

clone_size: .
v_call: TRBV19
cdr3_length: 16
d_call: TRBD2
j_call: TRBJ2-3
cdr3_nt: TGTGCCAGTAGCCCGGGGGGGAGGGCAGTGGGAGATACGCAGTATTTT
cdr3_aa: CASSPGGRAVGDTQYF

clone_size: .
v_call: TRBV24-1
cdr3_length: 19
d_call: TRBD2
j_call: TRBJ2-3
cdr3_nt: TGTGCCACCAGTGATTTGGCCTCGGGACTAGCGGGAGCTATAGATACGCAGTATTTT
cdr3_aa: CATSDLASGLAGAIDTQYF

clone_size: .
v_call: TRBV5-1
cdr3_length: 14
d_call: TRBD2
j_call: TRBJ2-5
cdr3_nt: TGCGCCAGCGGCGCTGCGGGGGGGCCGGAGACCCAGTACTTC
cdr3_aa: CASGAAGGPETQYF

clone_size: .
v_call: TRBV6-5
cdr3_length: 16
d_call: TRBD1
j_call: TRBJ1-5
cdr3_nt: TGTGCCAGCAGTTCCTACAGGGGGCTCAACAATCAGCCCCAGCATTTT
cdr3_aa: CASSSYRGLNNQPQHF

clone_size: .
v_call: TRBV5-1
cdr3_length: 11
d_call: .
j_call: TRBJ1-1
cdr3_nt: TGCGCCAGCAGGGGAACAGGAAAAGCTTTCTTT
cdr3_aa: CASRGTGKAFF

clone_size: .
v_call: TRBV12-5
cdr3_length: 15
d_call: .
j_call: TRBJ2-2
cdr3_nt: TGTGCTAGTTCATCAGGGCCAACGAACACCGGGGAGCTGTTTTTT
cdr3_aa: CASSSGPTNTGELFF

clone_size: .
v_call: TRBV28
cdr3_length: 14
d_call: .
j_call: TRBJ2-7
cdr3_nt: TGTGCCAGCAGTTTATTAGCAGGGGTCTACGAGCAGTACTTC
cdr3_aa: CASSLLAGVYEQYF

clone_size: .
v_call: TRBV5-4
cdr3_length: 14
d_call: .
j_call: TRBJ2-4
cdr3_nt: TGTGCCAGCAGAGAGGATTTAGCCAAAAACATTCAGTACTTC
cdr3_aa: CASREDLAKNIQYF

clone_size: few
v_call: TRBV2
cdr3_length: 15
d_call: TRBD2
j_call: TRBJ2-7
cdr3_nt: TGTGCCAGCAGTGACCCCGGCGGGAGAACCTACGAGCAGTACTTC
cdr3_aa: CASSDPGGRTYEQYF

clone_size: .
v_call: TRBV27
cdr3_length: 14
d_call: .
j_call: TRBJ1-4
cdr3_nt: TGTGCCAGCAGTACAGGACAAGTGGGCGAAAAACTGTTTTTT
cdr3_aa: CASSTGQVGEKLFF

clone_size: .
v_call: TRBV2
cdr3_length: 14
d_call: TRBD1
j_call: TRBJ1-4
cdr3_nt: TGTGCCAGCGGACAGGGCTTGGCTAATGAAAAACTGTTTTTT
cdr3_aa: CASGQGLANEKLFF

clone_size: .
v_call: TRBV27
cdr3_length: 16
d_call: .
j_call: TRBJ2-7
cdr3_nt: TGTGCCAGCAGTTCGTTATTCGGACTTATCTCCTACGAGCAGTACTTC
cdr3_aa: CASSSLFGLISYEQYF

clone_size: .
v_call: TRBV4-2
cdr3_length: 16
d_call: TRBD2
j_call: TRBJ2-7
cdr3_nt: TGTGCCAGCAGCCAAGTCGGGACTAGCGGCCCCAACGAGCAGTACTTC
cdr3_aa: CASSQVGTSGPNEQYF

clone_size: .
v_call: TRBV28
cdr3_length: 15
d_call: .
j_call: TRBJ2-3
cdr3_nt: TGTGCCAGCCAAACCTGGGGAGGGGGTGGAGATACGCAGTATTTT
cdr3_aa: CASQTWGGGGDTQYF

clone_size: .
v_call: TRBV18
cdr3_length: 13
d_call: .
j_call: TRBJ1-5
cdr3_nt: TGTGCCAGCTCACCATCCGCAGGTCAGCCCCAGCATTTT
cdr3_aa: CASSPSAGQPQHF

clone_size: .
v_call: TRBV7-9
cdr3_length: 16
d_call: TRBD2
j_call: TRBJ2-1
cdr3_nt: TGTGCCAGCAGCCGTTCTCTAGCGGGGGGGAACAATGAGCAGTTCTTC
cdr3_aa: CASSRSLAGGNNEQFF

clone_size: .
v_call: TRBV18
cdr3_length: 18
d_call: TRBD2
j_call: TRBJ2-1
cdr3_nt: TGTGCCAGCTCACTAACCCGGACTAGCACGAGCTCCTACAATGAGCAGTTCTTC
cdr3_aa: CASSLTRTSTSSYNEQFF

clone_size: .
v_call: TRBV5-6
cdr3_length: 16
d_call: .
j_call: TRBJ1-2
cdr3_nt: TGTGCCAGCAGCCCCATGGAGGAGGGAGGGGGCTATGGCTACACCTTC
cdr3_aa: CASSPMEEGGGYGYTF

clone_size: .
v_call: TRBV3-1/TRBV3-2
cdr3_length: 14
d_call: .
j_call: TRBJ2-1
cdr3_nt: TGTGCCAGCAGCCAAAAGGGGTTTAACAATGAGCAGTTCTTC
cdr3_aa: CASSQKGFNNEQFF

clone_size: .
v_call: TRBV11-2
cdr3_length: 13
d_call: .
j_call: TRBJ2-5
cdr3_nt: TGTGCCAGCAGCTTAAATGCAGGCGAGACCCAGTACTTC
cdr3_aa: CASSLNAGETQYF

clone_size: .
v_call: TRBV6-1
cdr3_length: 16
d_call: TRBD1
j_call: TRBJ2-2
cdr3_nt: TGTGCCAGCAGTGAATGGGACAGGGGAGGAACCGGGGAGCTGTTTTTT
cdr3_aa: CASSEWDRGGTGELFF

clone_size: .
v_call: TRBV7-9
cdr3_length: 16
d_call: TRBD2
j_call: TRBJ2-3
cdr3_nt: TGTGCCAGCAGCTTTTTTGGGAGGGGTAAAGGGGATACGCAGTATTTT
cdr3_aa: CASSFFGRGKGDTQYF

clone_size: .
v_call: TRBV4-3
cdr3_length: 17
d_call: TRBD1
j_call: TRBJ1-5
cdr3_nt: TGCGCCAGCAGCCAAGACCTACCGGGGACAGGCAATCAGCCCCAGCATTTT
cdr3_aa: CASSQDLPGTGNQPQHF

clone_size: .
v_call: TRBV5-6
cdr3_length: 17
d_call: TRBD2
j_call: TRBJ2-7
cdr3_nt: TGTGCCAGCAGCTCAGGACTAGCGGGAGTCTTTTCCAACGAGCAGTACTTC
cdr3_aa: CASSSGLAGVFSNEQYF

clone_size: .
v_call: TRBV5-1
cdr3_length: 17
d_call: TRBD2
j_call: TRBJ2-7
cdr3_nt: TGCGCCAGCAGCTGGGGGCCCGAGCGGGCGGGGGGGTACGAGCAGTACTTC
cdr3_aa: CASSWGPERAGGYEQYF

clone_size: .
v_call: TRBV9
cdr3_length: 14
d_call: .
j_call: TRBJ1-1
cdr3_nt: TGTGCCAGCAGCGTAGCGTTGGGGACTACTGAAGCTTTCTTT
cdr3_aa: CASSVALGTTEAFF

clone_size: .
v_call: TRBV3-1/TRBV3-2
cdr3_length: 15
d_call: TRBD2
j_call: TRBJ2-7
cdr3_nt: TGTGCCAGCAGCCCTCGACTAGCGGGAGCCTACGAGCAGTACTTC
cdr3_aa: CASSPRLAGAYEQYF

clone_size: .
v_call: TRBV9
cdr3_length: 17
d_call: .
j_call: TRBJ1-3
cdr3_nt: TGTGCCAGCAGCGTAGACTCACAGGCGTACTCTGGAAACACCATATATTTT
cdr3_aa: CASSVDSQAYSGNTIYF

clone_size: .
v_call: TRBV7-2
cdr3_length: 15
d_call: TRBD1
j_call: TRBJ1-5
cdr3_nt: TGTGCCAGCAGCCCCGACAGGGCTGGCAATCAGCCCCAGCATTTT
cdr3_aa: CASSPDRAGNQPQHF

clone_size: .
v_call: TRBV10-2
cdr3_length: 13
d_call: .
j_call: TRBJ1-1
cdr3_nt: TGCGCCAGCAGTTACCCAGGGAACACTGAAGCTTTCTTT
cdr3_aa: CASSYPGNTEAFF

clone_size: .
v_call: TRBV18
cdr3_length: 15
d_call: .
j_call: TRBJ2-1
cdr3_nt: TGTGCCAGCTCACCAGCTCTAGCGATAAACAATGAGCAGTTCTTC
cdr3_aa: CASSPALAINNEQFF

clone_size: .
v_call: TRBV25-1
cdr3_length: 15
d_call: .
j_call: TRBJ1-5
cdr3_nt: TGTGCCAGCAGTGGCGGAGCAGGGTCAGGTCAGCCCCAGCATTTT
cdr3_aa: CASSGGAGSGQPQHF

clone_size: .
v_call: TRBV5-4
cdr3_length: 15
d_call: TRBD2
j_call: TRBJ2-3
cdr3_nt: TGTGCCAGCAGCCCCCCCGGGGGGGTCACAGATACGCAGTATTTT
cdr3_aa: CASSPPGGVTDTQYF

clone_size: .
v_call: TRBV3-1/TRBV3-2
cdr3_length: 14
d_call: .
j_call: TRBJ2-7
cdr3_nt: TGTGCCAGCAGCCAGGCCGGCCTAGACTACGAGCAGTACTTC
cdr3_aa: CASSQAGLDYEQYF

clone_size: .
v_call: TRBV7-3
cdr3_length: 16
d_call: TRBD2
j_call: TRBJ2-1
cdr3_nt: TGTGCCAGCAGCTTAAGGGGTAGCGGGATGGGTAATGAGCAGTTCTTC
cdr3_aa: CASSLRGSGMGNEQFF

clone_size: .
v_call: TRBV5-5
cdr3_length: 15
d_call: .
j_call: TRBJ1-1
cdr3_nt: TGTGCCAGCACCAATGGGGCGGGACGGTTCACTGAAGCTTTCTTT
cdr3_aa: CASTNGAGRFTEAFF

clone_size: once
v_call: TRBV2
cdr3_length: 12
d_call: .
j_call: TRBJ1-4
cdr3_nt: TGTGCCAGCGACCAGGGAGGGGAAAAACTGTTTTTT
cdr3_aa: CASDQGGEKLFF

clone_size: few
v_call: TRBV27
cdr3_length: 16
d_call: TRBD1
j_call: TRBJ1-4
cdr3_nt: TGTGCCAGCAGTTTGTCGAGGACAGGGGGCCTCGAAAAACTGTTTTTT
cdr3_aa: CASSLSRTGGLEKLFF

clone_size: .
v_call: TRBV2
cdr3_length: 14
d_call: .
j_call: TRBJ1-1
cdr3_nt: TGTGCCACCCACCTGGACACCATGAACACTGAAGCTTTCTTT
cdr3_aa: CATHLDTMNTEAFF